This T cell receptor beta chain originates from a study of CD8 T cells in ankylosing spondylitis. General observations from the study: Disease-linked clones bore a CD8+ phenotype and were relatively rare in peripheral blood. Earlier work had already found some motif variants in reactive arthritis synovial fluid and blood. The clones that were linked to disease were reported to be significantly enriched in matched synovial fluid samples from ankylosing spondylitis patients. Seemingly distinctive of ankylosing spondylitis blood was a TCR beta motif formed by eight highly homologous variants.

The CDR3 totals 16 residues. Trimming took 0 bases from V and 0 from J, leaving 10 bases between them. Germline values: CDR1 SGHRS, CDR2 YFSETQ. This clonotype showed up just a few times. The antigen is not known. Scientists made TCR beta libraries using quantitative 5'-RACE with molecular barcodes. TCRdb used MiXCR to reprocess the 5' RACE reads, holding one entry per CDR3 protein. The sample carries approximately 550,000 distinct CDR3 sequences, 9.5% to 15% recorded once. The genes are TRBV5-1 and TRBJ1-3, with D unresolved. The origin of this receptor is a male donor with ankylosing spondylitis. Sequencing used blood, either unsorted or a sorted T cell fraction (not recorded which). In DNA form, the CDR3 reads TGCGCCAGCAGCTTGGCGCCCCATCCCTCTGGAAACACCATATATTTT. Its translation is CASSLAPHPSGNTIYF.